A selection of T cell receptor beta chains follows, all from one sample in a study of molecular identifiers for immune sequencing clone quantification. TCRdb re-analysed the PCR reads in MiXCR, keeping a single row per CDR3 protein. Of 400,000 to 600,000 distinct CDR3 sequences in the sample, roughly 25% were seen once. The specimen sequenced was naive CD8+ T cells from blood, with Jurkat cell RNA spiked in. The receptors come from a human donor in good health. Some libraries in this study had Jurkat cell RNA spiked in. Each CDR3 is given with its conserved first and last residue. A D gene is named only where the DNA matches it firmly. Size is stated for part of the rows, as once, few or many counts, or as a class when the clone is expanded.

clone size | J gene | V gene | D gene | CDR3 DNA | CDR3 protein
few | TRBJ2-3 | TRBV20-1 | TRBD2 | TGCAGTGCTAGAGTACTAGCGGACCTCACAGATACGCAGTATTTT | CSARVLADLTDTQYF
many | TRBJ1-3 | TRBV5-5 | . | TGTGCCAGCAGCTTGTTGATTAGCGGAAACACCATATATTTT | CASSLLISGNTIYF
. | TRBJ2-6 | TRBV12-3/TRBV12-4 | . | TGTGCCAGCAGTTTATCCGGGTACGGGGCCAACGTCCTGACTTTC | CASSLSGYGANVLTF
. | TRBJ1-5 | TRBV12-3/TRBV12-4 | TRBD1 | TGTGCCAGCAGGTCAGGGGGCAGATGGGATCAGCCCCAGCATTTT | CASRSGGRWDQPQHF
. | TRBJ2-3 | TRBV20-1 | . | TGCAGTGCTAGAGATTGGGGGGGGGCTGGAGATACGCAGTATTTT | CSARDWGGAGDTQYF
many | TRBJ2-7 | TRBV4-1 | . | TGCGCCAGCAGCCAAGAGAAGGCAGCCGAGCAGTACTTC | CASSQEKAAEQYF
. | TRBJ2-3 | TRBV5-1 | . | TGCGCCAGCAGGAGCTTTGGACGCACAGATACGCAGTATTTT | CASRSFGRTDTQYF
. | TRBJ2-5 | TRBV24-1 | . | TGTGCCACCAGTGAACAGGGAGAAGAGACCCAGTACTTC | CATSEQGEETQYF
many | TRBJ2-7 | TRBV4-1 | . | TGCGCCAGCAGCCCTAGCGCCGACGTCCGCGAGCAGTACTTC | CASSPSADVREQYF
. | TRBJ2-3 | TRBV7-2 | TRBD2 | TGTGCCAACAGTCCTTTAGCGGGGACGATCACAGATACGCAGTATTTT | CANSPLAGTITDTQYF
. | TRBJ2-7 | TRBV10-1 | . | TGCGCCAGCAGACTGGGACAACACGAAGCCTACGAGCAGTACTTC | CASRLGQHEAYEQYF
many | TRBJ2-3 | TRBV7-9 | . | TGTGCCAGCAGCCCCCGGGACACAGATACGCAGTATTTT | CASSPRDTDTQYF
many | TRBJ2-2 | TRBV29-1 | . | TGCAGCGTTGAAGGGGTGGATCCAACCGGGGAGCTGTTTTTT | CSVEGVDPTGELFF
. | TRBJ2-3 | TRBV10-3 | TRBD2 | TGTGCCATCCGGACTAGCGGGTTAATTCCAGGCACAGATACGCAGTATTTT | CAIRTSGLIPGTDTQYF
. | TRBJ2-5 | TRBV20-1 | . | TGCAGTGCTAGGCCGCCTCAAGAGACCCAGTACTTC | CSARPPQETQYF
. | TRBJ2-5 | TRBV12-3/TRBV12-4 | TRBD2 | TGTGCCAGCAGTTTAGTGCTAGCGGGGGGGTTTGAGACCCAGTACTTC | CASSLVLAGGFETQYF
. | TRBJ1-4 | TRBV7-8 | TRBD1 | TGTGCCAGCAGCTCTCCAGCGCCGACAGGGGAAAATGAAAAACTGTTTTTT | CASSSPAPTGENEKLFF
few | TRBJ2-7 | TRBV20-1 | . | TGCAGTGCCGCACAACTCTTGACGGGCCATGGCTACGAGCAGTACTTC | CSAAQLLTGHGYEQYF
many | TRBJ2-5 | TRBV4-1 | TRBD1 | TGCGCCAGCAGCCCTATACAGGGGAACCAAGAGACCCAGTACTTC | CASSPIQGNQETQYF
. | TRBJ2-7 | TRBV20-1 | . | TGCAGTGCTGATACAGACCGGGTTGGCTACCCCTACGAGCAGTACTTC | CSADTDRVGYPYEQYF
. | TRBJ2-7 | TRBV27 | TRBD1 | TGTGCCGGCAGAAGTTTACAGGGGGCGCGGTCTAAGCAGTACTTC | CAGRSLQGARSKQYF
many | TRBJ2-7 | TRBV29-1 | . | TGCAGCGTTCATGGGGACACCCGGATCGACGAGCAGTACTTC | CSVHGDTRIDEQYF
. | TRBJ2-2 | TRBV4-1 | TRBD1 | TGCGCCAGCAGCCGCACCTCCGGACAGGGGACCGGGGAGCTGTTTTTT | CASSRTSGQGTGELFF
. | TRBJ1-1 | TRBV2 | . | TGTGCCAGCAGTGAGGACAGCTACAACACTGAAGCTTTCTTT | CASSEDSYNTEAFF
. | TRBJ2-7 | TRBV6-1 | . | TGTGCCAGCAGTGAAAGGTTTGTGGGAGTAGTTAAATACTTC | CASSERFVGVVKYF
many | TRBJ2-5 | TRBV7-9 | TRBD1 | TGTGCCAGCAGCCAAGACAGGGACCAAGAGACCCAGTACTTC | CASSQDRDQETQYF
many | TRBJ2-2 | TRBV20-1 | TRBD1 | TGCAGTGCTAAGGACAGGGCGAACACCGGGGAGCTGTTTTTT | CSAKDRANTGELFF
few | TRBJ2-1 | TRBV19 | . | TGTGCCACCGAGTCTGGCTTCGCCTACAATGAGCAGTTCTTC | CATESGFAYNEQFF
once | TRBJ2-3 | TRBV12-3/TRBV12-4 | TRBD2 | TGTGCCAGCAGTTTGACCTCGGGGGGGCCCGGGACAGATACGCAGTATTTT | CASSLTSGGPGTDTQYF
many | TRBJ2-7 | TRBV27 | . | TGTGCCAGCAGTTTTTCCGGGGAGACATACGAGCAGTACTTC | CASSFSGETYEQYF
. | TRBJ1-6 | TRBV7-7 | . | TGTGCTAGCAGCTTTGGATCAGTTCTGAGGAGCTCCTATAATTCACCCCTCCACTTT | CASSFGSVLRSSYNSPLHF
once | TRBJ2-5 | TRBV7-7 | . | TGTGCTAGCAGCTTGGCCCCGGGGTCCTTAGAGCAGTACTTC | CASSLAPGSLEQYF
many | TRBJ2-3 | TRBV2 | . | TGTGCCAGCAAGGGAGTACTCCCGCAAGCGGATACGCAGTATTTT | CASKGVLPQADTQYF
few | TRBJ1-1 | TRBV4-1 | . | TGCGCCAGCAGTCAAAAGTCAGTAGTGAACACTGAAGCTTTCTTT | CASSQKSVVNTEAFF
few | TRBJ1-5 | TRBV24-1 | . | TGTGCCACCGGTAACTATCAGCCCCAGCATTTT | CATGNYQPQHF
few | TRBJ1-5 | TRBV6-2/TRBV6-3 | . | TGTGCCAGCAGTTACTCCCCAGGGGCACGCAATCAGCCCCAGCATTTT | CASSYSPGARNQPQHF
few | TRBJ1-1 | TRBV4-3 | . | TGCGCCAGCAGCCAATCCCGGGGGTTGAACACTGAAGCTTTCTTT | CASSQSRGLNTEAFF
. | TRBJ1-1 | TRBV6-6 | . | TGTGCCAGCAGTACCCTGCGGCAGAACACTGAAGCTTTCTTT | CASSTLRQNTEAFF
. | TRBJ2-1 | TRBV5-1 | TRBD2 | TGCGCCAGCAGTCAGACTAGCGGTCCCTACAATGAGCAGTTCTTC | CASSQTSGPYNEQFF
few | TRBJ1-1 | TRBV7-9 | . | TGTGCCAGCAGCTTAGCCCGGGGACTGATCAGCACTGAAGCTTTCTTT | CASSLARGLISTEAFF
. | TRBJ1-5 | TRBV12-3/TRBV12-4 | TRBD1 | TGTGCCAGCAGTAAGGGACAGTCCATCGGGGCCCAGCATTTT | CASSKGQSIGAQHF
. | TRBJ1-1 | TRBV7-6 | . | TGTGCCAGCAGCTTAAATCGGGCAGGGGCAGCTTTCTTT | CASSLNRAGAAFF
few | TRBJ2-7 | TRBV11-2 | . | TGTGCCAGCAGCTTTCCGGTTTCCGGGACGACCATTTTTGACGAGCAGTACTTC | CASSFPVSGTTIFDEQYF
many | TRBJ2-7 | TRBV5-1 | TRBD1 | TGCGCCAGCAGCTTGGCTGGGACAGGCGTCTACGAGCAGTACTTC | CASSLAGTGVYEQYF
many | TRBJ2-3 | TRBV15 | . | TGTGCCACCAGCAGAGGACCACCCAGCACAGATACGCAGTATTTT | CATSRGPPSTDTQYF
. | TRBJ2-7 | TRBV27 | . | TGTGCCAGCAGTTTATCGGGGGAGGACGAGCAGTACTTC | CASSLSGEDEQYF
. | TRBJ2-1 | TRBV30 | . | TGTGCCTGGAGTGTACTTGGGATTGATGAGCAGTTCTTC | CAWSVLGIDEQFF
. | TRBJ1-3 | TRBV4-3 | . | TGCGCCAGCAGCCAAGCAATTTGGGGGACGTCTGGAAACACCATATATTTT | CASSQAIWGTSGNTIYF
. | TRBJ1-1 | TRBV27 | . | TGTGCCAGCAGACCAACAGGACTGAACACTGAAGCTTTCTTT | CASRPTGLNTEAFF
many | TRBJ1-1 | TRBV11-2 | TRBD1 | TGTGCCAGCAGCCCCGGACAGGGAAGGCACACTGAAGCTTTCTTT | CASSPGQGRHTEAFF
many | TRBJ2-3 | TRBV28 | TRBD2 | TGTGCCAGCAGCCCGACTAGCGGGAGCTCAGATACGCAGTATTTT | CASSPTSGSSDTQYF
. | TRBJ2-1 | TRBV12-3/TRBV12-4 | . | TGTGCCAGCAGTGGGGGGTACAATGAGCAGTTCTTC | CASSGGYNEQFF
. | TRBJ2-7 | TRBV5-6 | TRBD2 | TGTGCCAGCAGCTTCATAGCGGGAGGTGTCTACGAGCAGTACTTC | CASSFIAGGVYEQYF
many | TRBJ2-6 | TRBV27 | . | TGTGCCAGCAGTTTATTGGGACTGCGCTCTGGGGCCAACGTCCTGACTTTC | CASSLLGLRSGANVLTF
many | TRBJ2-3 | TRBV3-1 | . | TGTGCCAGCAGCCAAGCGGCTCTCGTCACAGATACGCAGTATTTT | CASSQAALVTDTQYF
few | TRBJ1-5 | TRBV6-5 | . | TGTGCCAGCAGTTACGGGGCAGATAATCAGCCCCAGCATTTT | CASSYGADNQPQHF
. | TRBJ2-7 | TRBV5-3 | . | TGTGCCAGCAGCTGGGCCCCAGGGTGGTACGAGCAGTACTTC | CASSWAPGWYEQYF
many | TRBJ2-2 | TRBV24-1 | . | TGTGCCACCAGTGATTTAGGGCCAGAAAACACCGGGGAGCTGTTTTTT | CATSDLGPENTGELFF
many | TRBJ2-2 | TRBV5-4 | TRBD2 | TGTGCCAGCAGCTTTTCGGGGGGGGCTGCGAGCACCGGGGAGCTGTTTTTT | CASSFSGGAASTGELFF